This T cell receptor beta chain came from a study of cytomegalovirus exposure and HLA in healthy donors. Overall study results and limits: TCR beta sequences reportedly predicted most subjects' HLA-A and HLA-B alleles accurately. With later analysis, a missense DCLRE1C variant became linked to TCR beta V- and J-gene trimming. Analyzed later, most CMV-associated TCR beta chains appeared HLA-restricted. An analysis was carried out later, and it reportedly showed fewer N-insertions in an Asian-associated ancestry cluster than the approximately 670-donor mean.

A note on this clone: Its antigen is not identified.

The V end was cut by 4 bases, the J end by 5 bases, with 12 bases between. The CDR3 length is 14 residues. In germline, CDR1 is MNHEY, CDR2 SMNVEV (reference sequence). PCR employed 60 Vbeta and 13 Jbeta primers. Sequencing was performed with immunoSEQ multiplex PCR; in TCRdb, only in-frame clones are kept and a portion is missing. The sample lists around 100,000 clones; around 79% were seen once. The chain is built from TRBV27 and TRBJ1-5, with D possibly matching TRBD1 (6 bases). The source is a woman between 35 and 50 years old in good health and CMV-seronegative. The sequenced material came from PBMCs. CDR3 sequence: CASSSPRGDQPQHF. The CDR3 DNA follows: TGTGCCAGCAGTTCCCCCAGGGGTGATCAGCCCCAGCATTTT.